This TCR beta chain originates from a study of OX40 agonist ivuxolimab in advanced cancers. Turning to the study itself: With a range of roughly 20 to 80, age averaged 60 years, and 65% to 90% were male.

Only in-frame clones appear in the TCRdb table, and some are missing; sequencing was by immunoSEQ multiplex PCR. The table has approximately 90,000 clones, approximately 90% seen once. Germline V gene lookup returns CDR1 MNHEY and CDR2 SVGAGI. The CDR3 is 11 amino acids. With 8 bases removed from V and 9 bases from J, the gap between germline ends came to 13 bases. The J gene is TRBJ1-2, the V gene TRBV6-5; D is unresolved. This TCR came from an adult with an advanced solid tumor such as melanoma, head and neck, liver or kidney cancer. The source was CD4+ or CD8+ T cells sorted from blood, collected in a trial of the OX40 agonist ivuxolimab. The CDR3 DNA follows: TGTGCCAGCGGGGAGGTCCAGAGCTACACCTTC. Translation gives CASGEVQSYTF.